Listed here are 22 T cell receptor beta chains from one sample, sequenced in a study of blood T cells in healthy people across ages. A second PCR of about 7 to 11 cycles used a sample-barcoded 5' primer and a J-beta primer mix. MiXCR was run by TCRdb on the 5' RACE reads, yielding one entry per CDR3 protein. The repertoire has about 600,000 distinct CDR3 sequences, 45% to 55% of them found once; the top ten carry under 30%. Source material: blood. All receptors derive from a man older than 75 in good health.

This clonotype was seen a handful of times. The chain couples TRBV7-2 to TRBJ2-7; D possibly corresponds to TRBD1 (6 bases). Germline CDR1 and CDR2: SGHTA and FQGNSA. The CDR3 runs 15 residues. Trimming pared 2 bases from V and 0 bases from J, leaving 11 bases between. The chain's CDR3 is CASSLQGQPSYEQYF. CDR3 nucleotides: TGTGCCAGCAGCTTACAGGGGCAGCCCTCCTACGAGCAGTACTTC.

V and J are TRBV21-1 and TRBJ1-5. TRBV21-1 is recorded as a pseudogene. CDR3 length: 14 amino acids. Here the CDR3 reads CASSKRHRTQPQHF. Here the CDR3 DNA reads TGTGCCAGCAGCAAACGTCATCGGACCCAGCCCCAGCATTTT.

Notes on this clonotype: This may be a read error: a much more frequent sequence differs by one nucleotide. The chain has TRBV7-9 and TRBJ2-1; no definite D call. The V end lost 1 base, the J end lost 5 bases, and 12 bases lay between the germline ends. This CDR3 has 15 amino acids. Germline V lookup: CDR1 SEHNR, CDR2 FQNEAQ (reference sequence). The CDR3 region has the DNA TGTGCCAGCAGCTTAGTGTCCCAGCCCCACAATGAGCAGTTCTTC. This gives the protein CASSLVSQPHNEQFF.

In its sample, this clonotype was seen a few times. This sequence joins TRBV14 and TRBJ2-1; D is ambiguous. V lost 6 bases to trimming and J lost 5 bases, with 20 bases between them. The CDR3 is 16 amino acids. Germline V gene sequence: CDR1 SGHDN, CDR2 FVKESK. CDR3 amino acids: CASRKFQMSPDNEQFF. The CDR3 DNA sequence: TGTGCCAGCAGGAAATTTCAGATGTCGCCTGACAATGAGCAGTTCTTC.

This sequence joins TRBV9 and TRBJ2-5; 10 nucleotides line up with TRBD2. CDR1 is SGDLS, CDR2 YYNGEE, per germline. This CDR3 contains 17 residues. Trimming removed 3 bases from V and 5 bases from J; junction bases left unmatched: 13. CDR3 coding DNA: TGTGCCAGCAGCGCCATGACTAGCGGGCCGCGAGGGGAGACCCAGTACTTC. Amino acid sequence: CASSAMTSGPRGETQYF.

This chain connects TRBV24-1 to TRBJ2-2; D gene ambiguous. Germline CDR1 and CDR2: KGHDR and SFDVKD. This CDR3 comprises 13 residues. V was clipped by 6 bases and J by 0 bases, with 4 bases between them. DNA for the CDR3: TGTGCCACCAGTCCAGCGAACACCGGGGAGCTGTTTTTT. Translating gives CATSPANTGELFF.

A few counts support this clonotype. This chain uses TRBV27 with TRBJ2-1, with D unclear. This CDR3 has 13 residues. Germline CDR1 reads MNHEY; CDR2 reads SMNVEV (reference sequence). The germline V and J ends were trimmed by 5 bases and 2 bases, with 7 bases remaining between them. CDR3 bases: TGTGCCAGCAGTATCGGAACCTACAATGAGCAGTTCTTC. Residues: CASSIGTYNEQFF.

This rearrangement joins TRBV12-3 or TRBV12-4 to TRBJ2-1; D is unclear. Trimming took off 5 bases at V and 0 bases at J, with 8 bases between the two ends. The CDR3 has 14 amino acids. The CDR3 coding sequence is TGTGCCAGCAGTCGGACGAGCTCCTACAATGAGCAGTTCTTC. This codes for CASSRTSSYNEQFF.

The rearrangement uses TRBV20-1 and TRBJ1-2; maybe TRBD1 (5 bases). V gave up 3 bases and J gave up 6 bases, with 8 bases separating them. This CDR3 has 11 amino acids. Per germline, CDR1 DFQATT and CDR2 SNEGSKA (reference sequence). The chain's CDR3 is CSASGTDGYTF. CDR3 nucleotide sequence: TGCAGTGCTAGTGGGACCGATGGCTACACCTTC.

The chain carries TRBV20-1 and TRBJ2-7; D possibly corresponds to TRBD2 (5 bases). This CDR3 has 14 amino acids. V lost 1 base and J lost 4, with 14 bases in between. The germline V gene has CDR1 DFQATT and CDR2 SNEGSKA (reference sequence). CDR3 region: CSARVNGDRYEQYF. The DNA of the CDR3 is TGCAGTGCTAGAGTGAACGGGGATCGTTACGAGCAGTACTTC.

CDR3 sequence (DNA): TGTGCCAGCAGCCGGGACAGGGGTGGCAATGAGCAGTTCTTC. Translated: CASSRDRGGNEQFF. The chain carries TRBV6-5 and TRBJ2-1; 10 bases map to TRBD1. CDR3 size: 14 residues. With 6 bases clipped from V and 6 bases from J, the junction kept 5 bases outside the gene matches. Germline V gene data show CDR1 as MNHEY and CDR2 as SVGAGI.

The chain employs TRBV20-1 and TRBJ2-5; 8 bases fit TRBD2. Near its end, the DNA agrees better with TRBJ2-7, so the J call may be wrong. The CDR3 consists of 14 residues. Germline assignment: CDR1 DFQATT and CDR2 SNEGSKA (reference sequence). The CDR3 coding sequence is TGCAGTGCCACCACGGGGGGGCAAGGATTCGAGCAGTACTTC. Translating gives CSATTGGQGFEQYF.

The chain uses TRBV18 and TRBJ1-1, with TRBD1 as a possible D gene (5 bases). The V end was cut by 1 base, the J end by 1 base, with 10 bases between. The CDR3 length is 15 residues. Germline CDR1 reads KGHSH; CDR2 reads LQKENI. The CDR3 region is CASSPLGGSNTEAFF. Here the CDR3 DNA reads TGTGCCAGCTCACCACTGGGGGGGTCGAACACTGAAGCTTTCTTT.

The chain couples TRBV15 to TRBJ2-7; D gene uncertain. The CDR3 loop spans 16 amino acids. Germline V gives CDR1 LNHNV, CDR2 YYDKDF (reference sequence). V gave up 0 bases and J gave up 6 bases, with 18 bases separating them. CDR3 protein: CATSRDASSVSSEQYF. Written as DNA, the CDR3 is TGTGCCACCAGCAGAGACGCGTCCTCGGTCAGCTCCGAGCAGTACTTC.

V gene TRBV9 combines with J gene TRBJ2-3; D may match TRBD1 or TRBD2 (6 bases each). V was shortened by 0 bases and J by 6 bases, with 23 bases between the two germline ends. From germline, CDR1 is SGDLS and CDR2 YYNGEE. This CDR3 has 18 residues. The CDR3 region has the DNA TGTGCCAGCAGCGTAGCTGCTACTTTGGGGGGCGGGGTGGATACGCAGTATTTT. The encoded protein is CASSVAATLGGGVDTQYF.

The V call is TRBV9, the J call TRBJ2-5, with TRBD2 matching 7 bases. This CDR3 spans 16 amino acids. Trimming cost V 6 bases and J 2 bases; bases outside gene matches: 13. Germline CDR1 reads SGDLS; CDR2 reads YYNGEE. The CDR3 DNA reads TGTGCCAGCAACAAGCGGGGTGGCGAATCTCAAGAGACCCAGTACTTC. This encodes CASNKRGGESQETQYF.

The V call is TRBV29-1, the J call TRBJ2-1; 7 positions match TRBD1. Germline loops: CDR1 SQVTM, CDR2 ANQGSEA. The length of the CDR3 is 14 residues. V was pared by 7 bases and J by 2 bases, with 8 bases of the junction left unmatched. CDR3 in DNA: TGCAGCGGGGATTACAGGGGCGCCTACAATGAGCAGTTCTTC. Its protein is CSGDYRGAYNEQFF.

Regarding this clonotype: A read error may produce the germline difference seen at one junction end. The CDR3 loop reads CSFSKGLAGGTGELFF. CDR3 nucleotides: TGTAGCTTCAGCAAAGGACTAGCGGGGGGCACCGGGGAGCTGTTTTTT. This chain connects TRBV29-1 to TRBJ2-2, with 14 bases that match TRBD2. Germline V gene data show CDR1 as SQVTM and CDR2 as ANQGSEA. The CDR3 runs 16 residues.

This clonotype was seen many times. This chain joins TRBV10-3 and TRBJ2-7; no clear D gene. V dropped 3 bases and J dropped 3 bases, with 9 bases sitting between them. Germline V gene lookup returns CDR1 ENHRY and CDR2 SYGVKD. The CDR3 is made up of 13 amino acids. This CDR3 is CAISELSGYEQYF. As DNA, the CDR3 is TGTGCCATCAGTGAACTATCCGGCTACGAGCAGTACTTC.

This clonotype was seen only a few times. The chain carries TRBV5-6 and TRBJ2-7, with 9 bases fitting TRBD2. The V gene end was trimmed by 1 base and the J gene end by 2 bases; junction bases not matched to a gene: 4. Looked up from germline, CDR1 is SGHDT and CDR2 is YYEEEE. The CDR3 has 15 amino acids. The CDR3 bases are TGTGCCAGCAGCTTGACTAGCGGGCTTGCCTACGAGCAGTACTTC. It codes for CASSLTSGLAYEQYF.

The chain links TRBV5-1 to TRBJ2-5, with D maybe TRBD2 (6 bases). Germline CDR1 and CDR2: SGHRS and YFSETQ. This CDR3 region has 15 residues. Trimming shortened V by 2 bases and J by 11 bases, and 22 bases separated the two germline ends. CDR3 DNA sequence: TGCGCCAGCAGCTTCGGACTCCCTAGGTCGGGGGAGCAGTACTTC. The encoded protein is CASSFGLPRSGEQYF.

This sequence joins TRBV7-3 and TRBJ1-6, with D unclear. The CDR3 is 13 residues long. Trimming cost V 1 base and J 7 bases, with 5 bases left between them. Germline loops: CDR1 SGHTA, CDR2 FQGTGA. CDR3 protein: CASSLMRNSPLHF. The CDR3 coding sequence is TGTGCCAGCAGCTTAATGAGGAATTCACCCCTCCACTTT. The full variable domain, rest sourced from reference TRBV7-3 and TRBJ1-6, is GAGVSQTPSNKVTEKGKYVELRCDPISGHTALYWYRQSLGQGPEFLIYFQGTGAADDSGLPNDRFFAVRPEGSVSTLKIQRTERGDSAVYLCASSLMRNSPLHFGNGTRLTVT.